This TCR beta chain stems from a study of cytomegalovirus exposure and HLA in healthy donors. Clones were sequenced by immunoSEQ multiplex PCR, and TCRdb holds only the in-frame ones, with some missing. This sample yields some 240,000 clones, of which around 87% are seen a single time; roughly 2% belongs to the top ten. Concerning this clone itself: No antigen is known for it.

Overall study results and limits: The investigators catalogued 164 TCR beta chains as cytomegalovirus-associated. Reports described diagnosis of cytomegalovirus status by the classifier as highly specific and sensitive.

The source of this sequence is a young woman in good health and CMV-seropositive. Sequencing was carried out using PBMCs.

The CDR3 DNA is TGTGCCAGCAGCGCGGGATTCCCCACAGATACGCAGTATTTT. Its protein is CASSAGFPTDTQYF. The rearrangement joins TRBV5-6 to TRBJ2-3; D possibly corresponds to TRBD2 (6 bases). CDR3 size: 14 residues. Trimming took off 4 bases at V and 2 bases at J, with 11 bases between the two ends. Germline-derived CDR1 and CDR2 are SGHDT and YYEEEE.